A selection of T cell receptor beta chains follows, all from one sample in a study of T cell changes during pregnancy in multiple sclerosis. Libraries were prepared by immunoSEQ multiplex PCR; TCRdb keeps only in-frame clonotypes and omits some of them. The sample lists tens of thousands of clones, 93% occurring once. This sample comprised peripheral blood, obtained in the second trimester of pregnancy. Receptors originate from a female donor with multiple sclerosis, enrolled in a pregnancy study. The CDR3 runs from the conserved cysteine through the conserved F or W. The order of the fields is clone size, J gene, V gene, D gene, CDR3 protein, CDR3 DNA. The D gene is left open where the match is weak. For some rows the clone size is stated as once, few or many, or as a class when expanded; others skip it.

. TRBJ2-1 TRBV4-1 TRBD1 CASSQWDRGYNEQFF TGCGCCAGCAGCCAATGGGACAGGGGATACAATGAGCAGTTCTTC
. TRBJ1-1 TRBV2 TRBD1 CAGYRGLRAFF TGTGCCGGATACAGGGGGCTCCGGGCTTTCTTT
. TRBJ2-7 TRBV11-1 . CASSSGGRTYEQYF TGTGCCAGCAGCTCAGGGGGGAGGACCTACGAGCAGTACTTC
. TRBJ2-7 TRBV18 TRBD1 CASSTGTAPYEQYF TGTGCCAGCTCAACTGGGACAGCCCCTTACGAGCAGTACTTC
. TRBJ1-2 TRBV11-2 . CASSLDIWRGHGYTF TGTGCCAGCAGCTTAGATATATGGCGGGGTCATGGCTACACCTTC
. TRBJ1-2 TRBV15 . CATSRAGGLTNYGYTF TGTGCCACCAGCAGGGCGGGGGGGTTGACTAACTATGGCTACACCTTC
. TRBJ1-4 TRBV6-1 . CASSEGAGAHEKLFF TGTGCCAGCAGTGAAGGCGCGGGGGCGCATGAAAAACTGTTTTTT
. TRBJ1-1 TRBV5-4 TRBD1 CASSSPTGGDTEAFF TGTGCCAGCAGCTCTCCGACAGGGGGGGACACTGAAGCTTTCTTT
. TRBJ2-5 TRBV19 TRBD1 CASSLRTGGMRETQYF TGTGCCAGCAGCCTCAGGACAGGGGGCATGCGAGAGACCCAGTACTTC
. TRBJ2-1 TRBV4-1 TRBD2 CASSQRAGTSGGGNEQFF TGCGCCAGCAGCCAACGCGCCGGGACTAGCGGGGGCGGGAATGAGCAGTTCTTC
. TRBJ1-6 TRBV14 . CASSLAGNSPLHF TGTGCCAGCAGCCTGGCAGGAAATTCACCCCTCCACTTT
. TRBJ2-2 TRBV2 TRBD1 CASGQGVSGELFF TGTGCCAGCGGACAGGGGGTGTCCGGGGAGCTGTTTTTT
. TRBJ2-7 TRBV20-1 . CSAERVEQYF TGCAGTGCCGAGCGGGTCGAGCAGTACTTC
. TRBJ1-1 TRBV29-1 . CSARRGTEAFF TGCAGCGCAAGGCGGGGAACTGAAGCTTTCTTT
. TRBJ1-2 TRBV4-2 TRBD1 CASSQGGGNRDPYGYTF TGTGCCAGCAGCCAAGGAGGGGGCAACAGGGATCCCTATGGCTACACCTTC
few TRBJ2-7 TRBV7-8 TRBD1 CASSSGTVSYEQYF TGTGCCAGCAGCTCCGGGACAGTATCCTACGAGCAGTACTTC
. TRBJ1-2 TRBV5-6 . CASSLPDWKGYGYTF TGTGCCAGCAGCTTGCCGGACTGGAAAGGGTATGGCTACACCTTC
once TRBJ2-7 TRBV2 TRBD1 CASSENQGAYEQYF TGTGCCAGCAGTGAAAATCAGGGGGCCTACGAGCAGTACTTC
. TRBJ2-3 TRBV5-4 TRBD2 CASSKSGGGSDTQYF TGTGCCAGCAGCAAAAGCGGGGGCGGGTCAGATACGCAGTATTTT
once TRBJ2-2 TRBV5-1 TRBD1 CASSNGQGRAWELFF TGCGCCAGCAGCAACGGACAGGGAAGAGCTTGGGAGCTGTTTTTT
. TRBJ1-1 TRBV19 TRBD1 CATASGTANTEAFF TGTGCCACCGCCTCCGGGACAGCGAACACTGAAGCTTTCTTT
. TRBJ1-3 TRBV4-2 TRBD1 CASRRDSYSGNTIYF TGTGCCAGCAGACGGGACAGCTACTCTGGAAACACCATATATTTT
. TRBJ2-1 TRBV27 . CASSLFFELSYNEQFF TGTGCCAGCAGTTTATTTTTCGAGCTTTCCTACAATGAGCAGTTCTTC
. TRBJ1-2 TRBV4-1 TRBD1 CASSQPDRDGYTF TGCGCCAGCAGCCAACCGGACAGGGATGGCTACACCTTC
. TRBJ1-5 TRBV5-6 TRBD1 CASSLEGGGLPQHF TGTGCCAGCAGCTTGGAAGGAGGGGGCCTGCCCCAGCATTTT
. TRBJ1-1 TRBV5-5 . CASSSGLGNTEAFF TGTGCCAGCAGCTCGGGATTAGGGAACACTGAAGCTTTCTTT